This TCR beta chain was identified in a study of OX40 agonist ivuxolimab in advanced cancers. Overall study results and limits: Antigens targeted by the expanded peripheral T cells were not determined.

A note on this clone: Its antigen is unknown.

TCRdb's copy holds only in-frame clones and misses some; the assay was immunoSEQ multiplex PCR. The sample consists of some 80,000 clones, around nine tenths of them appearing once. The specimen comprised CD4+ or CD8+ T cells sorted from blood, sampled in a trial of the OX40 agonist ivuxolimab. This clonotype was sampled from an adult with an advanced solid tumor such as melanoma, head and neck, liver or kidney cancer.

The CDR3 DNA follows: TGTGCCAGCAGCTTAAGGCGCAACACCGGGGAGCTGTTTTTT. This sequence encodes CASSLRRNTGELFF. The rearrangement joins TRBV7-2 to TRBJ2-2; D is uncertain. V was clipped by 2 bases and J by 2 bases, with 6 bases between them. Germline loops: CDR1 SGHTA, CDR2 FQGNSA. The CDR3 consists of 14 residues.